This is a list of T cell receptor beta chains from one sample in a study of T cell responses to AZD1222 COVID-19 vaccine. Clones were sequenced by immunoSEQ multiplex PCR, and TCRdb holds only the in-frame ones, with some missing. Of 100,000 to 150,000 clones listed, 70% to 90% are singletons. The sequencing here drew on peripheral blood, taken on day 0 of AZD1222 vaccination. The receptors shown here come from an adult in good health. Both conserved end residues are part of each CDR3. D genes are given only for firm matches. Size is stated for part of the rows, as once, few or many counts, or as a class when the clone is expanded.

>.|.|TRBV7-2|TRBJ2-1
CASSLVSNPLSPYNEQFF
TGTGCCAGCAGCTTAGTTAGCAATCCTTTGTCTCCATACAATGAGCAGTTCTTC
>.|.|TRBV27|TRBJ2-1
CASSFLTGGDNEQFF
TGTGCCAGCAGTTTTCTTACAGGGGGGGACAATGAGCAGTTCTTC
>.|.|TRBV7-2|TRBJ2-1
CASSLALKGEQFF
TGTGCCAGCAGCTTAGCCCTTAAGGGCGAGCAGTTCTTC
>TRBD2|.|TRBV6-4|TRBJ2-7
CASRDIGTSGPSYEQYF
TGTGCCAGCAGGGATATTGGGACTAGCGGGCCCTCCTACGAGCAGTACTTC
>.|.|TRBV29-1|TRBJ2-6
CSARDNSGANVLTF
TGCAGCGCACGGGACAACTCTGGGGCCAACGTCCTGACTTTC
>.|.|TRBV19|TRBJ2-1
CASSMIAGVSYNEQFF
TGTGCCAGTAGTATGATAGCAGGGGTATCCTACAATGAGCAGTTCTTC
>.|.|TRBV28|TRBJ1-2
CASTPRVSYGYTF
TGTGCCAGCACCCCCAGGGTTTCCTATGGCTACACCTTC
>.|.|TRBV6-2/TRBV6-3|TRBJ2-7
CASSYSTVRVTIYEQYF
TGTGCCAGCAGTTACTCAACAGTCAGGGTGACTATCTACGAGCAGTACTTC
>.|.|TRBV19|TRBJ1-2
CASRTGHGYTF
TGTGCCAGTCGTACCGGCCATGGCTACACCTTC
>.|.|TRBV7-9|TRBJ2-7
CASSRGTASSYEQYF
TGTGCCAGCAGCCGCGGGACAGCTTCCTCCTACGAGCAGTACTTC
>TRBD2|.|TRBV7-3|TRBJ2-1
CASSLTDGLAGLGEQFF
TGTGCCAGCAGCTTAACGGACGGACTAGCGGGATTGGGTGAGCAGTTCTTC
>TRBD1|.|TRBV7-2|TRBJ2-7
CASSPTGGSHEQYF
TGTGCCAGCAGCCCGACAGGGGGTAGCCACGAGCAGTACTTC
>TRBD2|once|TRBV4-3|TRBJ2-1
CASSPSKRDHYNEQFF
TGCGCCAGCAGCCCTTCCAAGCGGGACCATTACAATGAGCAGTTCTTC
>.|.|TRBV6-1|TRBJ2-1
CASSEGANNEQFF
TGTGCCAGCAGTGAAGGGGCGAACAATGAGCAGTTCTTC
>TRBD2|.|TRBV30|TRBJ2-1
CAWSGLAGANHNEQFF
TGTGCCTGGAGTGGACTAGCGGGAGCGAATCACAATGAGCAGTTCTTC
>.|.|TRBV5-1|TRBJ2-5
CASSTGLTTSETQYF
TGCGCCAGCAGCACGGGACTCACGACGTCTGAGACCCAGTACTTC